The clone carrying this TCR beta chain was seen repeatedly, ten times or more. The data belong to a study of regulatory T cells in long-lasting Graves disease. This sample's time point: persistent/refractory GD, antithyroid drugs over 5 years with positive TRAb. RNA extracted from PBMCs served as the sequencing template. Peripheral blood, about 9 milliliters of it, was drawn into EDTA tubes. Researchers made TCR beta libraries by using iRepertoire HTBI primers and running Arm-PCR on CDR3 regions. As processed by the authors: Detected in the samples were 55 to 65 TRBV and over twelve TRBJ segments. TCRdb reprocessed the multiplex PCR reads with MiXCR, giving one entry per CDR3 protein. What appears here as the V and J calls and clone size reflects TCRdb's work, not the paper's. The repertoire holds roughly 500,000 distinct CDR3 sequences, with about a fifth as singletons. This receptor was obtained from a female donor with Graves disease. The starting material was peripheral blood mononuclear cells (PBMCs), obtained when the disease was refractory, from a patient treated with antithyroid drugs.

CDR3 sequence reads: CASSHTGEAFF. Here the CDR3 DNA reads TGTGCCAGCAGCCACACCGGTGAAGCTTTCTTT. V gene TRBV6-1 combines with J gene TRBJ1-1; D is undetermined. The V gene lost 6 bases and the J gene lost 7 bases, with 9 bases spanning the gap. CDR1 MNHNS and CDR2 SASEGT come from the germline V gene. CDR3 size: 11 residues.